Listed below are T cell receptor beta chains from one sample, sequenced in a study of identical twins. TCRdb reprocessed the 5' RACE reads with MiXCR, giving one entry per CDR3 protein. Counted here are 700,000 or so distinct CDR3 sequences, 8% to 9% occurring once; the ten biggest clones make up roughly 0.9%. In addition, the sample was reused for a study of yellow fever vaccine responses in identical twins.

The material sequenced was PBMCs. The receptor source for this set is a woman aged 18-29 years in good health. Both conserved end residues are part of each CDR3. The D gene is left open where the match is weak. Only some rows state a clone size, as once, few, many or a class for expanded clones.

clone_size	v_call	j_call	d_call	cdr3_aa	cdr3_nt
few	TRBV6-2/TRBV6-3	TRBJ2-3	NA	CASSYHTDTQYF	TGTGCCAGCAGTTACCACACAGATACGCAGTATTTT
few	TRBV20-1	TRBJ2-2	TRBD2	CSARDASGGPNTGELFF	TGCAGTGCTAGAGATGCTAGCGGGGGGCCGAACACCGGGGAGCTGTTTTTT
few	TRBV7-2	TRBJ2-3	TRBD2	CASSLGPAGVRADTQYF	TGTGCCAGCAGCTTAGGTCCAGCGGGAGTGCGCGCAGATACGCAGTATTTT
few	TRBV5-6	TRBJ2-5	NA	CASSLGGREETQYF	TGTGCCAGCAGCTTGGGGGGCAGGGAAGAGACCCAGTACTTC
few	TRBV5-1	TRBJ2-1	TRBD2	CASRESLAGGNEQFF	TGCGCCAGCAGAGAGAGTCTAGCGGGGGGGAATGAGCAGTTCTTC
many	TRBV5-1	TRBJ2-1	NA	CASSLENNEQFF	TGCGCCAGCAGCTTGGAAAACAATGAGCAGTTCTTC
few	TRBV7-7	TRBJ2-2	NA	CASSSGSRGAGELFF	TGTGCTAGCAGCTCGGGCTCGCGGGGCGCCGGGGAGCTGTTTTTT
few	TRBV20-1	TRBJ2-2	NA	CSARDPLGGELFF	TGCAGTGCTAGAGACCCATTGGGGGGGGAGCTGTTTTTT
many	TRBV4-2	TRBJ1-1	NA	CASSQDPGTSNTEAFF	TGTGCCAGCAGCCAAGATCCCGGGACATCGAACACTGAAGCTTTCTTT
NA	TRBV30	TRBJ2-7	TRBD1	CAWSLGTGYYEQYF	TGTGCCTGGAGCCTCGGGACAGGGTATTACGAGCAGTACTTC
few	TRBV7-9	TRBJ1-6	TRBD1	CAGRQGNNSPLHF	TGTGCCGGGCGACAGGGAAACAATTCACCCCTCCACTTT
few	TRBV2	TRBJ2-5	NA	CASSAQNQETQYF	TGTGCCAGCAGTGCACAGAACCAAGAGACCCAGTACTTC
few	TRBV27	TRBJ2-3	TRBD2	CASSSSSGLHTGADTQYF	TGTGCCAGCAGTTCGTCTAGCGGGCTTCACACCGGGGCAGATACGCAGTATTTT
many	TRBV29-1	TRBJ2-1	NA	CSVEGQAYNEQFF	TGCAGCGTTGAGGGGCAGGCCTACAATGAGCAGTTCTTC
many	TRBV12-3/TRBV12-4	TRBJ1-6	NA	CASTEEISYNSPLHF	TGTGCCAGCACTGAGGAGATCTCCTATAATTCACCCCTCCACTTT
many	TRBV6-2/TRBV6-3	TRBJ2-2	TRBD2	CASSYTLQRDYTGELFF	TGTGCCAGCAGTTACACCCTGCAGCGGGATTACACCGGGGAGCTGTTTTTT
few	TRBV12-3/TRBV12-4	TRBJ2-2	TRBD1	CASSLLGTGVDRELFF	TGTGCCAGCAGTTTATTGGGGACAGGGGTCGATCGGGAGCTGTTTTTT
few	TRBV27	TRBJ2-7	NA	CASSAGTQLREQYF	TGTGCCAGCAGTGCCGGGACACAACTACGAGAGCAGTACTTC
NA	TRBV7-2	TRBJ2-2	NA	CASSLQAPGNTGELFF	TGTGCCAGCAGCCTACAGGCTCCTGGAAACACCGGGGAGCTGTTTTTT
NA	TRBV4-3	TRBJ2-5	NA	CASSQDWVATQYF	TGCGCCAGCAGCCAAGATTGGGTTGCGACCCAGTACTTC
NA	TRBV7-8	TRBJ2-3	TRBD2	CASSHPVASGGADTQYF	TGTGCCAGCAGCCACCCAGTGGCTAGCGGGGGGGCAGATACGCAGTATTTT
few	TRBV12-3/TRBV12-4	TRBJ2-3	TRBD1	CASRRGQGRSTDTQYF	TGTGCCAGCAGACGAGGACAGGGGAGAAGCACAGATACGCAGTATTTT
few	TRBV20-1	TRBJ2-2	NA	CSAVGTSRTGELFF	TGCAGTGCTGTCGGGACATCCCGGACCGGGGAGCTGTTTTTT
many	TRBV18	TRBJ2-2	NA	CASSPLINTGELFF	TGTGCCAGCTCACCCCTTATTAACACCGGGGAGCTGTTTTTT